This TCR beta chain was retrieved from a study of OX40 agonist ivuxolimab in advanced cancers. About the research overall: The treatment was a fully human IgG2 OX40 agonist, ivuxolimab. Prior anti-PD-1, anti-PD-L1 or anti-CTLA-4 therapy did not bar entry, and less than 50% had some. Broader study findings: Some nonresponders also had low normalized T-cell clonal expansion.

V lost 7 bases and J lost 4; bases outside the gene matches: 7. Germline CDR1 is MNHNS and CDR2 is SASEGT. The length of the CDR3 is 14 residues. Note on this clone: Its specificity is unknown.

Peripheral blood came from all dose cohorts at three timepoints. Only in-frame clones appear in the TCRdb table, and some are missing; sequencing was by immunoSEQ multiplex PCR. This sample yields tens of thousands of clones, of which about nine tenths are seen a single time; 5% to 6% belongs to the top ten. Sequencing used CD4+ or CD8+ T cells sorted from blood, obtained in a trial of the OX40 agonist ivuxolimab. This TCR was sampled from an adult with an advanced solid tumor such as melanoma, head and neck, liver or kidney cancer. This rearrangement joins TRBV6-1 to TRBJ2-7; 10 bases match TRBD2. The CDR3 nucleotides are TGTGCCAGCACCGACGGGACTAGCGTTTACGAGCAGTACTTC. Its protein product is CASTDGTSVYEQYF.